The clone carrying this T cell receptor beta chain appeared a few times. 60 Vbeta and 13 Jbeta primers were used in PCR. Produced via immunoSEQ multiplex PCR; TCRdb's table is partial and in-frame only. The sample has almost 200,000 clones; 70% to 80% are singletons. Trimming removed 6 bases from V and 4 bases from J; junction bases left unmatched: 4. The CDR3 runs to 13 residues. Germline CDR1 is MNHEY and CDR2 is SMNVEV (reference sequence). The study sampled nominally healthy donors, though unrecorded immune exposures were likely. This sample is drawn from a study of cytomegalovirus exposure and HLA in healthy donors.

The sample taken for sequencing was PBMCs. This clonotype originated in a man younger than 40 in good health and CMV-seronegative. The V gene is TRBV27, the J gene TRBJ2-5; TRBD2 agrees at 8 bases. In nucleotides, the CDR3 is TGTGCCAGCAGGGTCGCGGGGGGAGAGACCCAGTACTTC. Protein product: CASRVAGGETQYF.